Listed below are T cell receptor beta chains from one sample, sequenced in a study of T cells after yellow fever vaccination. TCRdb processed the 5' RACE reads anew with MiXCR; each CDR3 protein has one entry. The sample has roughly 100,000 distinct CDR3 sequences; almost 9% are singletons. The source was CD8+ T cells not binding an NS4B(214-222) dextramer, sorted from PBMCs, collected less than 16 days after the first yellow fever vaccination. All receptors derive from a man younger than 35 who received the YFV17D yellow fever vaccine. CDR3s include the opening cysteine and the closing phenylalanine or tryptophan. D genes are given only for firm matches. Rows give clone size only sometimes, using once, few, many, or a class for an expanded clone.

CDR3aa: CASSSRGQDYEQYF
CDR3nt: TGTGCCAGCAGCTCACGAGGACAGGACTACGAGCAGTACTTC
d_gene: TRBD1
j_gene: TRBJ2-7
abundance: NA
v_gene: TRBV5-4

CDR3aa: CASTTGQGVEGEQFF
CDR3nt: TGTGCCAGCACCACGGGACAGGGGGTGGAGGGTGAGCAGTTCTTC
d_gene: TRBD1
j_gene: TRBJ2-1
abundance: NA
v_gene: TRBV6-1

CDR3aa: CASSLAFVASGDTQYF
CDR3nt: TGCGCCAGCAGCTTGGCGTTCGTCGCTTCGGGAGATACGCAGTATTTT
d_gene: NA
j_gene: TRBJ2-3
abundance: few
v_gene: TRBV5-1

CDR3aa: CASNSENTGELFF
CDR3nt: TGTGCCAGCAACTCCGAAAACACCGGGGAGCTGTTTTTT
d_gene: NA
j_gene: TRBJ2-2
abundance: few
v_gene: TRBV5-5

CDR3aa: CASSLGTKTYEQYF
CDR3nt: TGTGCCAGCAGCTTGGGGACAAAAACCTACGAGCAGTACTTC
d_gene: NA
j_gene: TRBJ2-7
abundance: many
v_gene: TRBV7-2

CDR3aa: CASSLQARGPEGYTF
CDR3nt: TGTGCCAGCAGTTTACAAGCGCGGGGCCCGGAGGGCTACACCTTC
d_gene: NA
j_gene: TRBJ1-2
abundance: many
v_gene: TRBV27

CDR3aa: CASRGTSGPHGELFF
CDR3nt: TGTGCCAGCAGAGGGACTAGCGGGCCTCACGGGGAGCTGTTTTTT
d_gene: TRBD2
j_gene: TRBJ2-2
abundance: NA
v_gene: TRBV12-3/TRBV12-4

CDR3aa: CASSSQGFSNQPQHF
CDR3nt: TGTGCCAGCAGCTCGCAGGGTTTTAGCAATCAGCCCCAGCATTTT
d_gene: NA
j_gene: TRBJ1-5
abundance: NA
v_gene: TRBV7-8

CDR3aa: CASSEPYGTSASYEQYF
CDR3nt: TGCGCCAGCAGTGAGCCCTACGGGACATCAGCATCCTACGAGCAGTACTTC
d_gene: NA
j_gene: TRBJ2-7
abundance: NA
v_gene: TRBV10-2

CDR3aa: CSARDRRGETDTQYF
CDR3nt: TGCAGTGCTAGAGACCGCAGGGGGGAGACAGATACGCAGTATTTT
d_gene: NA
j_gene: TRBJ2-3
abundance: NA
v_gene: TRBV20-1

CDR3aa: CSAPDRDLYGYTF
CDR3nt: TGCAGTGCTCCCGACAGGGACCTCTATGGCTACACCTTC
d_gene: TRBD1
j_gene: TRBJ1-2
abundance: many
v_gene: TRBV20-1

CDR3aa: CASSLRIGGETQYF
CDR3nt: TGCGCCAGCAGTCTTCGGATTGGGGGAGAGACCCAGTACTTC
d_gene: NA
j_gene: TRBJ2-5
abundance: few
v_gene: TRBV5-1

CDR3aa: CASSQKTSGWVDTQYF
CDR3nt: TGTGCCAGCAGCCAGAAAACTAGCGGTTGGGTAGATACGCAGTATTTT
d_gene: TRBD2
j_gene: TRBJ2-3
abundance: few
v_gene: TRBV3-1

CDR3aa: CASSPPGYTF
CDR3nt: TGTGCCAGCAGCCCACCCGGGTACACCTTC
d_gene: NA
j_gene: TRBJ1-2
abundance: few
v_gene: TRBV7-2

CDR3aa: CASSLATVLYGYTF
CDR3nt: TGTGCCAGCAGCTTAGCGACGGTCCTATATGGCTACACCTTC
d_gene: NA
j_gene: TRBJ1-2
abundance: few
v_gene: TRBV7-9

CDR3aa: CASSYQGAQHF
CDR3nt: TGTGCCAGCAGTTACCAGGGAGCCCAGCATTTT
d_gene: NA
j_gene: TRBJ1-5
abundance: NA
v_gene: TRBV6-5

CDR3aa: CASSQDWGRSSEQFF
CDR3nt: TGCGCCAGCAGCCAAGATTGGGGGAGATCCTCTGAGCAGTTCTTC
d_gene: NA
j_gene: TRBJ2-1
abundance: NA
v_gene: TRBV4-3

CDR3aa: CATATGISRNGYTF
CDR3nt: TGTGCCACCGCAACAGGGATCAGTCGAAATGGCTACACCTTC
d_gene: NA
j_gene: TRBJ1-2
abundance: NA
v_gene: TRBV27

CDR3aa: CASSQDSGPAGKLFF
CDR3nt: TGCGCCAGCAGCCAAGATTCGGGACCGGCTGGGAAACTGTTTTTT
d_gene: NA
j_gene: TRBJ1-4
abundance: few
v_gene: TRBV4-3

CDR3aa: CSARPRDYTDTQYF
CDR3nt: TGCAGTGCGCGACCCAGGGACTATACAGATACGCAGTATTTT
d_gene: TRBD2
j_gene: TRBJ2-3
abundance: few
v_gene: TRBV20-1

CDR3aa: CASGHDGAGWDGELFF
CDR3nt: TGTGCCAGCGGGCATGACGGGGCAGGGTGGGACGGGGAGCTGTTTTTT
d_gene: NA
j_gene: TRBJ2-2
abundance: few
v_gene: TRBV12-3/TRBV12-4

CDR3aa: CASSHPLAAMSTDTQYF
CDR3nt: TGTGCCAGCAGCCATCCGCTAGCGGCCATGAGCACAGATACGCAGTATTTT
d_gene: TRBD2
j_gene: TRBJ2-3
abundance: few
v_gene: TRBV7-9

CDR3aa: CSASRTDRGPQHF
CDR3nt: TGCAGTGCCTCGCGGACAGACCGAGGGCCCCAGCATTTT
d_gene: NA
j_gene: TRBJ1-5
abundance: NA
v_gene: TRBV20-1

CDR3aa: CASTQKGYNTGELFF
CDR3nt: TGTGCCAGCACCCAAAAGGGATATAACACCGGGGAGCTGTTTTTT
d_gene: NA
j_gene: TRBJ2-2
abundance: few
v_gene: TRBV12-3/TRBV12-4

CDR3aa: CASSLLGHSGTEAFF
CDR3nt: TGCGCCAGCAGCTTGTTAGGACATTCGGGCACTGAAGCTTTCTTT
d_gene: NA
j_gene: TRBJ1-1
abundance: NA
v_gene: TRBV5-1

CDR3aa: CASGGNQPQHF
CDR3nt: TGTGCCTCAGGAGGGAATCAGCCCCAGCATTTT
d_gene: NA
j_gene: TRBJ1-5
abundance: NA
v_gene: TRBV6-6

CDR3aa: CASSLATGIYEKLFF
CDR3nt: TGTGCCAGCAGCTTAGCTACGGGGATTTACGAAAAACTGTTTTTT
d_gene: NA
j_gene: TRBJ1-4
abundance: few
v_gene: TRBV7-2

CDR3aa: CASSFVTGYYNEQFF
CDR3nt: TGTGCCAGCAGTTTCGTGACAGGGTACTACAATGAGCAGTTCTTC
d_gene: TRBD1
j_gene: TRBJ2-1
abundance: NA
v_gene: TRBV7-9

CDR3aa: CASSARDKGWETQYF
CDR3nt: TGTGCCAGCAGCGCTAGGGACAAAGGGTGGGAGACCCAGTACTTC
d_gene: NA
j_gene: TRBJ2-5
abundance: NA
v_gene: TRBV12-3/TRBV12-4

CDR3aa: CASSGQGAFEQFF
CDR3nt: TGTGCCAGCAGTGGACAGGGGGCGTTTGAGCAGTTCTTC
d_gene: TRBD1
j_gene: TRBJ2-1
abundance: NA
v_gene: TRBV2

CDR3aa: CASSPRDRAGETQYF
CDR3nt: TGCGCCAGCAGCCCTAGGGACAGGGCCGGAGAGACCCAGTACTTC
d_gene: TRBD1
j_gene: TRBJ2-5
abundance: few
v_gene: TRBV4-3

CDR3aa: CASSLGGPGGQETQYF
CDR3nt: TGTGCCAGCAGCTTAGGCGGCCCAGGGGGTCAGGAGACCCAGTACTTC
d_gene: TRBD1
j_gene: TRBJ2-5
abundance: few
v_gene: TRBV7-8

CDR3aa: CSATGLDENTIYF
CDR3nt: TGCAGTGCCACAGGACTCGATGAGAACACCATATATTTT
d_gene: NA
j_gene: TRBJ1-3
abundance: NA
v_gene: TRBV20-1

CDR3aa: CASSDYRAGDSYNEQFF
CDR3nt: TGTGCCAGCAGTGATTACCGGGCCGGGGACTCCTACAATGAGCAGTTCTTC
d_gene: NA
j_gene: TRBJ2-1
abundance: NA
v_gene: TRBV25-1

CDR3aa: CASRLTVSSYNEQFF
CDR3nt: TGTGCCAGCAGATTGACGGTGAGCTCCTACAATGAGCAGTTCTTC
d_gene: NA
j_gene: TRBJ2-1
abundance: many
v_gene: TRBV12-3/TRBV12-4

CDR3aa: CASSQEQTNYYGYTF
CDR3nt: TGCGCCAGCAGCCAAGAGCAGACAAACTACTATGGCTACACCTTC
d_gene: NA
j_gene: TRBJ1-2
abundance: few
v_gene: TRBV4-3

CDR3aa: CASSSTRLNGEKLFF
CDR3nt: TGTGCCAGCAGCTCCACTAGATTAAACGGTGAAAAACTGTTTTTT
d_gene: NA
j_gene: TRBJ1-4
abundance: NA
v_gene: TRBV5-5

CDR3aa: CASSRAGGLIPNNEQFF
CDR3nt: TGTGCCAGCAGCCGGGCGGGGGGGCTTATTCCTAACAATGAGCAGTTCTTC
d_gene: TRBD2
j_gene: TRBJ2-1
abundance: few
v_gene: TRBV6-2/TRBV6-3

CDR3aa: CASSPNPPGLVLDTQYF
CDR3nt: TGCGCCAGCAGCCCCAACCCACCGGGACTAGTGTTAGATACGCAGTATTTT
d_gene: TRBD2
j_gene: TRBJ2-3
abundance: NA
v_gene: TRBV4-1

CDR3aa: CASSQGLALEQFF
CDR3nt: TGTGCCAGCAGCCAGGGACTAGCTTTAGAGCAGTTCTTC
d_gene: TRBD2
j_gene: TRBJ2-1
abundance: NA
v_gene: TRBV7-9

CDR3aa: CASRGNEETQYF
CDR3nt: TGTGCCAGCCGAGGGAATGAAGAGACCCAGTACTTC
d_gene: NA
j_gene: TRBJ2-5
abundance: NA
v_gene: TRBV7-9

CDR3aa: CASERVSYNEQFF
CDR3nt: TGTGCCTCCGAAAGGGTTTCCTACAATGAGCAGTTCTTC
d_gene: NA
j_gene: TRBJ2-1
abundance: NA
v_gene: TRBV7-2

CDR3aa: CASSLASRGPRFTEQFF
CDR3nt: TGTGCCAGCAGCTTAGCTTCCCGGGGGCCTCGGTTCACTGAGCAGTTCTTC
d_gene: NA
j_gene: TRBJ2-1
abundance: NA
v_gene: TRBV7-8

CDR3aa: CASSQGGGPYEQYF
CDR3nt: TGTGCCAGCAGCCAAGGAGGGGGGCCCTACGAGCAGTACTTC
d_gene: NA
j_gene: TRBJ2-7
abundance: few
v_gene: TRBV3-1

CDR3aa: CASRQGAITEAFF
CDR3nt: TGTGCCAGCAGACAGGGGGCGATTACTGAAGCTTTCTTT
d_gene: TRBD1
j_gene: TRBJ1-1
abundance: few
v_gene: TRBV12-3/TRBV12-4

CDR3aa: CATSLGTFSNQPQHF
CDR3nt: TGTGCCACCAGCCTTGGGACATTTAGCAATCAGCCCCAGCATTTT
d_gene: NA
j_gene: TRBJ1-5
abundance: few
v_gene: TRBV15

CDR3aa: CASSHLGVADEQFF
CDR3nt: TGTGCCAGCAGCCACCTGGGGGTGGCCGATGAGCAGTTCTTC
d_gene: NA
j_gene: TRBJ2-1
abundance: NA
v_gene: TRBV7-6

CDR3aa: CASSVGTGLGQPQHF
CDR3nt: TGTGCCAGCAGCGTAGGGACAGGGCTCGGTCAGCCCCAGCATTTT
d_gene: TRBD1
j_gene: TRBJ1-5
abundance: many
v_gene: TRBV9

CDR3aa: CASSFRDSYNEQFF
CDR3nt: TGCGCCAGCAGCTTTCGGGACAGCTACAATGAGCAGTTCTTC
d_gene: TRBD1
j_gene: TRBJ2-1
abundance: NA
v_gene: TRBV5-1

CDR3aa: CASSLGQVQETQYF
CDR3nt: TGCGCCAGCAGCTTGGGCCAGGTCCAAGAGACCCAGTACTTC
d_gene: NA
j_gene: TRBJ2-5
abundance: few
v_gene: TRBV5-1

CDR3aa: CASSPFWGQGNEQFF
CDR3nt: TGTGCCAGCAGCCCGTTTTGGGGACAGGGAAATGAGCAGTTCTTC
d_gene: TRBD1
j_gene: TRBJ2-1
abundance: few
v_gene: TRBV7-9

CDR3aa: CASNGQGTDTQYF
CDR3nt: TGTGCCAGTAATGGACAGGGAACAGATACGCAGTATTTT
d_gene: TRBD1
j_gene: TRBJ2-3
abundance: NA
v_gene: TRBV6-1

CDR3aa: CASRKGTVLYEQYF
CDR3nt: TGCGCCAGCAGAAAAGGGACAGTCCTCTACGAGCAGTACTTC
d_gene: TRBD1
j_gene: TRBJ2-7
abundance: few
v_gene: TRBV10-1

CDR3aa: CASSQEYRVDQPQHF
CDR3nt: TGCGCCAGCAGCCAAGAGTACAGGGTCGACCAGCCCCAGCATTTT
d_gene: NA
j_gene: TRBJ1-5
abundance: few
v_gene: TRBV4-1

CDR3aa: CASTATSGGSVPLTDTQYF
CDR3nt: TGTGCCAGCACGGCGACTAGCGGGGGTTCCGTCCCTCTCACAGATACGCAGTATTTT
d_gene: TRBD2
j_gene: TRBJ2-3
abundance: few
v_gene: TRBV2

CDR3aa: CASSQRREQETQYF
CDR3nt: TGTGCCAGCAGCCAGCGAAGGGAGCAAGAGACCCAGTACTTC
d_gene: NA
j_gene: TRBJ2-5
abundance: many
v_gene: TRBV14